This T cell receptor (beta chain) was recorded in a study of T-cell memory formation after mild COVID-19. Findings and limits, study-wide: Nothing confirmed that second-wave clones peaking on day 37 were specific for SARS-CoV-2. Cross-reactive memory seemingly joined, as some responding clones were found in pre-infection memory.

As concerns this clonotype: Its matching antigen is unknown.

Barcoded TCR alpha and TCR beta cDNA libraries with UMIs came from 5'RACE using constant-segment primers. TCRdb processed the 5' RACE reads anew with MiXCR; each CDR3 protein has one entry. The repertoire holds under 450,000 distinct CDR3 sequences, with around 22% as singletons. Germline CDR1 SQVTM, CDR2 ANQGSEA. CDR3 length: 13 amino acids. V shed 6 bases and J 6 bases; nucleotides not matched to a gene: 9. The TCR sequence derives from an adult woman who had mild COVID-19 (a few samples of this study predate the infection). Cell type and time point are not known. This chain links TRBV29-1 with TRBJ2-3; 7 positions match TRBD1. Sequencing was performed on PBMCs or a T cell subset sorted from them (not recorded which). The CDR3 is CSVFDRDSDTQYF. The CDR3 DNA reads TGCAGCGTCTTTGACAGGGACAGTGATACGCAGTATTTT.